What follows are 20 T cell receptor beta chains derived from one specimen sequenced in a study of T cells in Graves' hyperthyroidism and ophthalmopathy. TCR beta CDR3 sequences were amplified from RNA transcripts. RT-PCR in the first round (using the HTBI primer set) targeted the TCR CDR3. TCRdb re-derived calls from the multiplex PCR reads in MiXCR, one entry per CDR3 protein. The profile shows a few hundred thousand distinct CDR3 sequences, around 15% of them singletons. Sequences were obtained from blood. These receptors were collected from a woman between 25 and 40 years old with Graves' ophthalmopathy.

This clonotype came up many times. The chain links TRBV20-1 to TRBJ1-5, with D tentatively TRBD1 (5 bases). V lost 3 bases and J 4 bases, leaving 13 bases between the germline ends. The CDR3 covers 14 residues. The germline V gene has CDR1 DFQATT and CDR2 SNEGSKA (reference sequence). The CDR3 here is CSASSGHGNQPQHF. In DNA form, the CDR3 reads TGCAGTGCTAGTTCAGGACATGGGAATCAGCCCCAGCATTTT.

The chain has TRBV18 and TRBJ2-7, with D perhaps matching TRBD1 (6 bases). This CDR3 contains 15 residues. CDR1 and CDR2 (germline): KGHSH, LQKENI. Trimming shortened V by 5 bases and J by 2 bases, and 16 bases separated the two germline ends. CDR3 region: CASSAGGQPTYEQYF. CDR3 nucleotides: TGTGCCAGCTCAGCCGGCGGACAGCCCACCTACGAGCAGTACTTC.

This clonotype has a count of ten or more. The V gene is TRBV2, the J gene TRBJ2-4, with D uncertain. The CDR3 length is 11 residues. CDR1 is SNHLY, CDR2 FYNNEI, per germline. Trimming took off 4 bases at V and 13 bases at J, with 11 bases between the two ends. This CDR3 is CASSAILVQYF. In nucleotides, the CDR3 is TGTGCCAGCAGTGCTATTCTTGTACAGTACTTC.

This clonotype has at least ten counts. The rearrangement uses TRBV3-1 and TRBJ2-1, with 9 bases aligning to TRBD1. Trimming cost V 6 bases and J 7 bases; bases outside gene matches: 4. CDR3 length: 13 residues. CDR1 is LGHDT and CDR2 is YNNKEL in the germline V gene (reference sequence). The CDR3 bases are TGTGCCAGCAGTCCCGACAGGGGGAATGAGCAGTTCTTC. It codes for CASSPDRGNEQFF.

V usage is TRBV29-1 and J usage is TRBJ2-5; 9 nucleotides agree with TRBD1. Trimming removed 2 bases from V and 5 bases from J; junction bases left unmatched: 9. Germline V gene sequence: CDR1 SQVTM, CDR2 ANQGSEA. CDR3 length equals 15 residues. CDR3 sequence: CSVETPQGATETQYF. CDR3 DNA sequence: TGCAGCGTTGAAACCCCACAGGGGGCGACGGAGACCCAGTACTTC.

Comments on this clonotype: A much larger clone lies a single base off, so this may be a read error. The CDR3 spells CASRSDTNSYEQYF. CDR3 DNA sequence: TGTGCCAGCCGTTCTGACACTAACTCCTACGAGCAGTACTTC. The rearrangement links TRBV6-4 to TRBJ2-7; D ambiguous. V lost 8 bases and J 0 bases, leaving 14 bases between the germline ends. The CDR3 sequence is 14 residues long. Germline V gene lookup returns CDR1 MRHNA and CDR2 SNTAGT.

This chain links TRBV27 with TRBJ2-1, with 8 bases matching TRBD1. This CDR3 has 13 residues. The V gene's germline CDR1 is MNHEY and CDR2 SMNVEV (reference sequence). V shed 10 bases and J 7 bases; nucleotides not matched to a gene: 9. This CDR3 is CATRGQGENEQFF. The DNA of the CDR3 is TGTGCCACTCGCGGACAGGGAGAAAATGAGCAGTTCTTC.

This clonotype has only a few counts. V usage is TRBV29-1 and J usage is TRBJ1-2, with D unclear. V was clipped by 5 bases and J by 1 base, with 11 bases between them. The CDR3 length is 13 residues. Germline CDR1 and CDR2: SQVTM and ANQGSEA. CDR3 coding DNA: TGCAGCGTTATTACGACGGATAACTATGGCTACACCTTC. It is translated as CSVITTDNYGYTF.

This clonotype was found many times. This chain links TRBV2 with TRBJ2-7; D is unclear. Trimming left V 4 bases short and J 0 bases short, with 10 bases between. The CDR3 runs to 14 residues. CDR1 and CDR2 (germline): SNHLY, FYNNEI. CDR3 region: CASSATEGSYEQYF. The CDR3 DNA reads TGTGCCAGCAGTGCTACGGAAGGCTCCTACGAGCAGTACTTC. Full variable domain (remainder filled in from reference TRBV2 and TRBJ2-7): EPEVTQTPSHQVTQMGQEVILRCVPISNHLYFYWYRQILGQKVEFLVSFYNNEISEKSEIFDDQFSVERPDGSNFTLKIRSTKLEDSAMYFCASSATEGSYEQYFGPGTRLTVT.

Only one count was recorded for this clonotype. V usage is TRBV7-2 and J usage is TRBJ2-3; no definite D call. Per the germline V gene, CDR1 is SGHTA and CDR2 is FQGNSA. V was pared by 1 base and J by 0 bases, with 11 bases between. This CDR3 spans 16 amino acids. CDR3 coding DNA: TGTGCCAGCAGCTTAGGCGAGTGGCCTAGCACAGATACGCAGTATTTT. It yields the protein CASSLGEWPSTDTQYF.

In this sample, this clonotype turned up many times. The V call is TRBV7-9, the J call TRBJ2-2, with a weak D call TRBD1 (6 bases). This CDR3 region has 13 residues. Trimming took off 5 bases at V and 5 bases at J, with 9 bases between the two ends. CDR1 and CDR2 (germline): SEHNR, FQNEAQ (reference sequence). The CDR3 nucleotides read TGTGCCAGCAGCGCAGGACAGACCGGGGAGCTGTTTTTT. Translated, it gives CASSAGQTGELFF.

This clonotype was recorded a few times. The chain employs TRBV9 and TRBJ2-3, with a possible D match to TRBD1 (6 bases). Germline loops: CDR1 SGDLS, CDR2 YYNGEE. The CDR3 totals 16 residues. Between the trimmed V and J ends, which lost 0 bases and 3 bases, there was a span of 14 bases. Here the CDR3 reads CASSVEGRQVTDTQYF. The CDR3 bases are TGTGCCAGCAGCGTAGAGGGAAGACAGGTAACAGATACGCAGTATTTT.

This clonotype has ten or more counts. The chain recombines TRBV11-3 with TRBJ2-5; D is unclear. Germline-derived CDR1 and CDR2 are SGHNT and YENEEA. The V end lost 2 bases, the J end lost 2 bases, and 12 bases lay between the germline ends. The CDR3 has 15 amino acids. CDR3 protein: CASSLRLTEQETQYF. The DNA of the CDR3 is TGTGCCAGCAGCTTAAGGTTGACGGAACAAGAGACCCAGTACTTC. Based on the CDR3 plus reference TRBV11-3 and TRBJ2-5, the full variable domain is EAGVVQSPRYKIIEKKQPVAFWCNPISGHNTLYWYLQNLGQGPELLIRYENEEAVDDSQLPKDRFSAERLKGVDSTLKIQPAELGDSAVYLCASSLRLTEQETQYFGPGTRLLVL.

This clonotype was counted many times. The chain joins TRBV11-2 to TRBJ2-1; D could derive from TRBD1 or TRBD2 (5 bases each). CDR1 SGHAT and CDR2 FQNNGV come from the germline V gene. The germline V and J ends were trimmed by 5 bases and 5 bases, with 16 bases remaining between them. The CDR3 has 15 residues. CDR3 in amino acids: CASSPTGPLNNEQFF. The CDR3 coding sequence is TGTGCCAGCAGCCCTACGGGACCCTTAAACAATGAGCAGTTCTTC.

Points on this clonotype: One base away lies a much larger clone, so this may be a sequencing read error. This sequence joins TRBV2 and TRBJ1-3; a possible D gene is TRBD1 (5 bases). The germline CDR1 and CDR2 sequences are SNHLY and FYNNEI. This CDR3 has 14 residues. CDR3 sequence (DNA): TGTGCCAGCAATCAGGGCCGGGCTGGAAACACCCTATATTTT. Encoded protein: CASNQGRAGNTLYF.

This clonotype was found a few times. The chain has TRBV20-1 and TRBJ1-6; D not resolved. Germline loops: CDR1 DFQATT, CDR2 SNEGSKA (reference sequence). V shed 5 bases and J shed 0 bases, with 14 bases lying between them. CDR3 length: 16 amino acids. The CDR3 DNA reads TGCAGTGCTTTCCCCCCGGGGAGCTCCTATAATTCACCCCTCCACTTT. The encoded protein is CSAFPPGSSYNSPLHF.

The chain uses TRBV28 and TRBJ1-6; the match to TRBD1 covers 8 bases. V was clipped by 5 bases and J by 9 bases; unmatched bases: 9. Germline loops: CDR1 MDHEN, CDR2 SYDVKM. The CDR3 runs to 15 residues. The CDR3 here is CASSTTGGIGSPLHF. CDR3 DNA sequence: TGTGCCAGCAGTACAACAGGGGGGATCGGTTCACCCCTCCACTTT.

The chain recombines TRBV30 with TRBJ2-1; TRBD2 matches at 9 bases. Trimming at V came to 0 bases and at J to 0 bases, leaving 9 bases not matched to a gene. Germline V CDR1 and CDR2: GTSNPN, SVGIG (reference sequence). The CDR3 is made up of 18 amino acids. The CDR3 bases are TGTGCCTGGAGTGTACGCGGCGGGGGGGCAAGCTCCTACAATGAGCAGTTCTTC. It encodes CAWSVRGGGASSYNEQFF.

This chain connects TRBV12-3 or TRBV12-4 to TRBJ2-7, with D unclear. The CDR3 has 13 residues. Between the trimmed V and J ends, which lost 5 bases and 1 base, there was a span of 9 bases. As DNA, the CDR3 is TGTGCCAGCAGTCCCAGGAAATCCTACGAGCAGTACTTC. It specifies CASSPRKSYEQYF.

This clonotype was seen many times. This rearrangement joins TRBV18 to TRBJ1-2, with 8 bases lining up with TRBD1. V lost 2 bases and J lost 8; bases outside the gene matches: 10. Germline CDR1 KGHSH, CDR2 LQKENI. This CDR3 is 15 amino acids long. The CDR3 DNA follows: TGTGCCAGCTCACCAAGGACAGGGCTTGTTGGAGGCTACACCTTC. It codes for CASSPRTGLVGGYTF.